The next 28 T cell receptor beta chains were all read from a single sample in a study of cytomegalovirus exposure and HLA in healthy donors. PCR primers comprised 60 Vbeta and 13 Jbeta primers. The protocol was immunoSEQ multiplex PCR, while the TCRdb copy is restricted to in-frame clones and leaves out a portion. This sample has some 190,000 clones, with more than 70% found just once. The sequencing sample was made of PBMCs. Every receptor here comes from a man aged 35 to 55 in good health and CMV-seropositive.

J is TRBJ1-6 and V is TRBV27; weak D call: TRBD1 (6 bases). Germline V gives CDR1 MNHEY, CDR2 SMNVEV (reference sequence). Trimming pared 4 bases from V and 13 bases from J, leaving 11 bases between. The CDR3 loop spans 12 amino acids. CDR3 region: CASSSLGAPLHF. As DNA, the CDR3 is TGTGCCAGCAGTTCGCTGGGGGCCCCCCTCCACTTT.

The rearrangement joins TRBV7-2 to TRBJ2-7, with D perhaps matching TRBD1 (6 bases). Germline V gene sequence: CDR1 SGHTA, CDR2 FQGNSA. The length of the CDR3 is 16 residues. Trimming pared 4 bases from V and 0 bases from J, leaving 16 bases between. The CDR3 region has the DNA TGTGCCAGCAGCTCCGACGACAGGACCTACTCCTACGAGCAGTACTTC. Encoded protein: CASSSDDRTYSYEQYF.

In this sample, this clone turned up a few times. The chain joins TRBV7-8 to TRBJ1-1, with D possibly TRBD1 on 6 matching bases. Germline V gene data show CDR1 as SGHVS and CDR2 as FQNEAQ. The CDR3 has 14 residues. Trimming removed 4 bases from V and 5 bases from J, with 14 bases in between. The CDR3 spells CASSSEGGKTEAFF. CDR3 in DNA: TGTGCCAGCAGCTCTGAAGGGGGTAAGACTGAAGCTTTCTTT.

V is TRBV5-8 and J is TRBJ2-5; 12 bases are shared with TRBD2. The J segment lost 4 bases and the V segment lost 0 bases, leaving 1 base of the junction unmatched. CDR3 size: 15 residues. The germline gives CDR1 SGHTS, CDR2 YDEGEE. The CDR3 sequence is CASSLEGLAGETQYF. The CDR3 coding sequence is TGTGCCAGCAGCTTGGAGGGACTAGCGGGAGAGACCCAGTACTTC.

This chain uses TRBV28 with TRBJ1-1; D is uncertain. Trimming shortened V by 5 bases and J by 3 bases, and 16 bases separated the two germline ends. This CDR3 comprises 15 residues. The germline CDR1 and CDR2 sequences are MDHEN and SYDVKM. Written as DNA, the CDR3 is TGTGCCAGCAGTCCGGTAGGGAGGATGTACACTGAAGCTTTCTTT. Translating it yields CASSPVGRMYTEAFF.

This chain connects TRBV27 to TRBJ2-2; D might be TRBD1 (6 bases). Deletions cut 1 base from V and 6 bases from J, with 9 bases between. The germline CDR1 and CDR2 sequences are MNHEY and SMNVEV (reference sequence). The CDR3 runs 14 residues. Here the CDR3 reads CASSLWQGSGELFF. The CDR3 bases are TGTGCCAGCAGTTTATGGCAGGGGTCCGGGGAGCTGTTTTTT.

The CDR3 nucleotides are TGTGCCAGCAGCTTATATCGAGAGACCCAGTACTTC. It is translated as CASSLYRETQYF. The chain carries TRBV7-2 and TRBJ2-5, with D unresolved. Germline lookup yields CDR1 SGHTA and CDR2 FQGNSA. The CDR3 sequence is 12 residues long. The V end lost 2 bases, the J end lost 4 bases, and 5 bases lay between the germline ends.

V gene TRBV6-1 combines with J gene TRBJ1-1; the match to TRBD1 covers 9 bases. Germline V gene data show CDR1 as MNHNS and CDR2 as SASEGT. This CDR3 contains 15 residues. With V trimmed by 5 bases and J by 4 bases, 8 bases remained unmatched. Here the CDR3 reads CASSIRDREITEAFF. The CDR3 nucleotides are TGTGCCAGCAGTATCCGGGACAGGGAGATCACTGAAGCTTTCTTT.

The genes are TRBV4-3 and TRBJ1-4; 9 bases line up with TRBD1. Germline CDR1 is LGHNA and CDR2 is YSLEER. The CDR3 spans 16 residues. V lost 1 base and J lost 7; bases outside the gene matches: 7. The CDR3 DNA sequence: TGCGCCAGCAGCCAAGGAACAGGGGGCGGACGTGAAAAACTGTTTTTT. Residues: CASSQGTGGGREKLFF.

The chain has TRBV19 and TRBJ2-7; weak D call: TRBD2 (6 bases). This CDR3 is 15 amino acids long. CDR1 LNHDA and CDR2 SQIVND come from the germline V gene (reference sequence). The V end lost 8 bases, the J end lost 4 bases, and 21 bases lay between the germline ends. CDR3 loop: CASRDRRTEGYEQYF. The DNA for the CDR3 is TGTGCCAGTCGCGACCGGAGGACGGAGGGATACGAGCAGTACTTC.

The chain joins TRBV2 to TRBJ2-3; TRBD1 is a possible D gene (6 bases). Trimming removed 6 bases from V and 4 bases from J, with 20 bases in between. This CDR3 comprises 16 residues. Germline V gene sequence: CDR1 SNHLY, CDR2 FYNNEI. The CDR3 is CASRGQGRIIADTQYF. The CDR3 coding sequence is TGTGCCAGCAGGGGGCAGGGGCGGATAATCGCAGATACGCAGTATTTT.

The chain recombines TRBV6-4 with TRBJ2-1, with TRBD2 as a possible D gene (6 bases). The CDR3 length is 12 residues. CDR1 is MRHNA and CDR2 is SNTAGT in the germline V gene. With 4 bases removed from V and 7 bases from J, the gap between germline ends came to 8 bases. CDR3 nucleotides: TGTGCCAGCAGTGCACGGGGGAATGAGCAGTTCTTC. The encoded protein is CASSARGNEQFF.

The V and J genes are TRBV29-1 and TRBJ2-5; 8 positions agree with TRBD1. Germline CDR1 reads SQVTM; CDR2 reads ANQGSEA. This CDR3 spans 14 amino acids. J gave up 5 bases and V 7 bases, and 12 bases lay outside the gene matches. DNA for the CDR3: TGCAGCGCCGAGCCAGGGGGCGCGGGGGAGACCCAGTACTTC. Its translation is CSAEPGGAGETQYF.

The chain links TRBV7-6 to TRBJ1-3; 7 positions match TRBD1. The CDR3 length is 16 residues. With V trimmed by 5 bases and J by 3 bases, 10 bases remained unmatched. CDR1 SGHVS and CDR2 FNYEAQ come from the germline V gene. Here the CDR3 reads CASSPLGTADGNTIYF. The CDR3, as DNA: TGTGCCAGCAGCCCCCTCGGGACAGCGGATGGAAACACCATATATTTT.

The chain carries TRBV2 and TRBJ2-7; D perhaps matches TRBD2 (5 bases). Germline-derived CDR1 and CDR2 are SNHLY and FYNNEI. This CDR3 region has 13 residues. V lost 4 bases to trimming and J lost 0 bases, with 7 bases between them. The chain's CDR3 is CASSARDSYEQYF. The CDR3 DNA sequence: TGTGCCAGCAGTGCCCGGGACTCCTACGAGCAGTACTTC.

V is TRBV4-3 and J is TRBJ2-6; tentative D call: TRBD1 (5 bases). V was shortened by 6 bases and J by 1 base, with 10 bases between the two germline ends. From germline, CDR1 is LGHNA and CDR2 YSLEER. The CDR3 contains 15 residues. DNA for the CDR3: TGCGCCAGCAGACAGACAGATTCTGGGGCCAACGTCCTGACTTTC. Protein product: CASRQTDSGANVLTF.

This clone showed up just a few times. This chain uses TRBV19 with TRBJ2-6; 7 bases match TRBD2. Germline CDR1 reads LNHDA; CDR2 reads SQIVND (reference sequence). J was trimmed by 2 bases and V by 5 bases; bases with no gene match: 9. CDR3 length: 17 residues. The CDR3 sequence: CASSAGLGGAGANVLTF. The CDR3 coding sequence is TGTGCCAGTAGTGCCGGGTTGGGAGGGGCTGGGGCCAACGTCCTGACTTTC.

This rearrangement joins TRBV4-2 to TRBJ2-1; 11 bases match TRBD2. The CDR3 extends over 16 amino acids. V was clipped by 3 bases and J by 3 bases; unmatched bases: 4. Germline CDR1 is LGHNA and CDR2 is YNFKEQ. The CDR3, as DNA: TGTGCCAGCAGCCACCAGACTAGCGGGATCTACAATGAGCAGTTCTTC. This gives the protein CASSHQTSGIYNEQFF.

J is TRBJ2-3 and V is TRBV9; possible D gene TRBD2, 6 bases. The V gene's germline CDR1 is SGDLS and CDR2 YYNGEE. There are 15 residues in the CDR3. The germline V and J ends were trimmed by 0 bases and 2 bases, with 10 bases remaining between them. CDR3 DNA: TGTGCCAGCAGCGTAGGAGCGGGCAACACAGATACGCAGTATTTT. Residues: CASSVGAGNTDTQYF.

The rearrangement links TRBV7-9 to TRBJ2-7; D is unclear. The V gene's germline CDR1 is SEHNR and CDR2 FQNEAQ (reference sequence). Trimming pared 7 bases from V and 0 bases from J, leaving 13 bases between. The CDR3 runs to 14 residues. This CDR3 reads CASIPRSNSYEQYF. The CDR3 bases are TGTGCCAGCATACCCCGTTCTAACTCCTACGAGCAGTACTTC.

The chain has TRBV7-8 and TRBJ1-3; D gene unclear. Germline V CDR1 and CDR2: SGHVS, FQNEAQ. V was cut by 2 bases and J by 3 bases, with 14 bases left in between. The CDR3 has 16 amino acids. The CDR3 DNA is TGTGCCAGCAGCTTACACCCCCCGGGAAGTGGAAACACCATATATTTT. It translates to CASSLHPPGSGNTIYF.

The CDR3 reads CASSQERLGLYTDTQYF. CDR3 bases: TGCGCCAGCAGCCAAGAGAGGCTAGGACTCTACACAGATACGCAGTATTTT. The V call is TRBV4-3, the J call TRBJ2-3; weak D call: TRBD2 (5 bases). V shed 0 bases and J shed 2 bases, with 15 bases lying between them. CDR1 LGHNA and CDR2 YSLEER come from the germline V gene. The CDR3 totals 17 residues.

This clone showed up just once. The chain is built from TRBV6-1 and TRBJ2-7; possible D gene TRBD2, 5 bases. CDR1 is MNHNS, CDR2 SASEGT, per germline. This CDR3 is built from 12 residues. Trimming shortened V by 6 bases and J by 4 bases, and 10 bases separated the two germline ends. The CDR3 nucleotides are TGTGCCAGCAGCCCCACGGGGTACGAGCAGTACTTC. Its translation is CASSPTGYEQYF.

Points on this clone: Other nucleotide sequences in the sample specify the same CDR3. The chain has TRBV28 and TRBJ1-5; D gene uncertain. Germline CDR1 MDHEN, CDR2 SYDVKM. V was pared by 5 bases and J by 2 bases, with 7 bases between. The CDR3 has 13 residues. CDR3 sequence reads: CASSEGGNQPQHF. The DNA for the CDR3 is TGTGCCAGCAGTGAGGGAGGCAATCAGCCCCAGCATTTT.

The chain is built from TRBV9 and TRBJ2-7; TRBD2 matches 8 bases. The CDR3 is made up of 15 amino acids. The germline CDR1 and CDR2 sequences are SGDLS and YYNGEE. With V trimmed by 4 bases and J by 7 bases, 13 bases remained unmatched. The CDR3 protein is CASSTSGSGGGEQYF. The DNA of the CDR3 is TGTGCCAGCAGCACGAGCGGGAGCGGGGGCGGAGAGCAGTACTTC.

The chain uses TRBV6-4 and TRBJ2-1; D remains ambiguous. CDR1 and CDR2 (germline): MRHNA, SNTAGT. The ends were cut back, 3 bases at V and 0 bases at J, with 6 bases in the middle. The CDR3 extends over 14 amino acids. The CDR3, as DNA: TGTGCCAGCAGTGAACAAAGCTCCTACAATGAGCAGTTCTTC. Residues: CASSEQSSYNEQFF.

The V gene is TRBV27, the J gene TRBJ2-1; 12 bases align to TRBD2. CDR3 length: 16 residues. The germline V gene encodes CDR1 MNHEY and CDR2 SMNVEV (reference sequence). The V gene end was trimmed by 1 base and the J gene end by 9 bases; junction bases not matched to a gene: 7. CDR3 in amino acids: CASSLLGLAGDFEQFF. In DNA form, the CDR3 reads TGTGCCAGCAGTTTATTGGGACTAGCGGGCGACTTTGAGCAGTTCTTC.

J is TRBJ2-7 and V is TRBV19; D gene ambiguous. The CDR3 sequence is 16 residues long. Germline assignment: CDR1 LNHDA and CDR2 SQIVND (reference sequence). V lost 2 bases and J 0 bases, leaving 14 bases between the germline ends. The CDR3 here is CASSISPSGLSYEQYF. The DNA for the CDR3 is TGTGCCAGTAGTATATCTCCGTCAGGTCTCTCCTACGAGCAGTACTTC.